The rows below give T cell receptor beta chains drawn from one sample of a study of cytomegalovirus exposure and HLA in healthy donors. Data came from immunoSEQ multiplex PCR; TCRdb stores just in-frame clones and leaves some out. This sample yields tens of thousands of clones, of which around 90% are seen a single time; approximately 4.2% belongs to the top ten. Source material: PBMCs. Every receptor here comes from a woman aged 18-35 years in good health and CMV-seropositive. Both conserved end residues are trimmed from each CDR3. Each record gives: V gene, J gene, CDR3 protein.

>TRBV6-1|TRBJ1-5
ASSELAGEGNQPQH
>TRBV7-9|TRBJ2-2
ASSPSSGGANTGELF
>TRBV10-2|TRBJ2-5
ASRAGDLQGGQY
>TRBV7-9|TRBJ1-5
ASSLGSFQPQH
>TRBV15|TRBJ2-1
ATSSSGTPYNEQF
>TRBV2|TRBJ2-5
ASSPTGTKRTETQY
>TRBV5-5|TRBJ2-7
ASSLSSSGVSYEQY
>TRBV2|TRBJ2-2
ASSRLAGGGGGELF
>TRBV29-1|TRBJ1-2
SVVEDRVYGYT
>TRBV7-2|TRBJ2-7
ASSFSAGSYSYEQY
>TRBV6-4|TRBJ2-2
ASSDSTAGELF
>TRBV7-2|TRBJ2-3
ASSFAESTDTQY
>TRBV7-6|TRBJ2-1
ASSLGASVYNEQF
>TRBV7-9|TRBJ2-1
ASSLVKGGPRSYNEQF
>TRBV6-1|TRBJ2-7
ASIRSGYEQY
>TRBV19|TRBJ1-1
ASSIRGQASTSAF
>TRBV28|TRBJ1-5
ASRDRTSNQPQH
>TRBV11-2|TRBJ1-4
ASSKNPGANEKLF
>TRBV5-1|TRBJ2-5
ASSLAGLAGGLETQY
>TRBV28|TRBJ1-1
ASRGGGPGVAF
>TRBV4-1|TRBJ1-4
ASSQEAGGRGLVTNEKLF
>TRBV30|TRBJ2-1
AWSSYRRGGPLEQF
>TRBV7-9|TRBJ2-1
ASSLGDRGGNEQF
>TRBV18|TRBJ2-3
ASSPPTGGRDTQY
>TRBV4-2|TRBJ2-1
ASSQGGGPYNEQF
>TRBV2|TRBJ2-7
ASSDVGRLHEQY
>TRBV30|TRBJ1-5
AWSPTGGSNQPQH
>TRBV7-6|TRBJ1-5
ASSLDDRINQPQH
>TRBV30|TRBJ2-6
AWRLAGANVLT
>TRBV6-6|TRBJ2-5
ASSRGQGSQQETQY
>TRBV4-3|TRBJ2-1
ASSHAAGGNEQF
>TRBV18|TRBJ2-7
ASSPRDSSYEQY
>TRBV19|TRBJ1-1
ASGIRDSYTEAF
>TRBV4-3|TRBJ1-1
ASSQVGRVIPGIKTEAF
>TRBV2|TRBJ1-1
ASSAPGGLGNTEAF
>TRBV11-2|TRBJ2-7
ASSLDLWGRGKSSYEQY
>TRBV11-2|TRBJ1-3
ASSSRPHRGSSGNTIY
>TRBV4-3|TRBJ2-6
ASSQEGGNSGANVLT
>TRBV9|TRBJ2-5
ASSGKSGAETQY
>TRBV6-5|TRBJ2-1
ASTPDRGGRNEQF
>TRBV6-6|TRBJ1-5
ASSYRAGGNQPQH
>TRBV5-6|TRBJ1-4
ATQSAGATNEKLF
>TRBV30|TRBJ1-6
AWSVQVSDSPLH
>TRBV2|TRBJ2-1
ASSAPLREARNEQF
>TRBV5-1|TRBJ1-4
ASSFQGSHEKLF
>TRBV9|TRBJ1-1
ASSVGRGRGTEAF
>TRBV28|TRBJ2-1
ASSLYTNFGWNEQF
>TRBV19|TRBJ2-2
ASSIKGGSNTGELF
>TRBV11-2|TRBJ1-1
ASSLEITGNTEAF
>TRBV2|TRBJ2-3
ASKGTSGTDTQY
>TRBV7-5|TRBJ1-5
ARSPRQGASDQPQH
>TRBV28|TRBJ1-2
ASSAGVTNYGYT
>TRBV27|TRBJ2-5
ASSLLSAGTSLQETQY
>TRBV6-5|TRBJ1-1
ASMRNTEAF
>TRBV4-1|TRBJ2-7
ASSPDRGYEQY
>TRBV30|TRBJ2-1
AWSVIGTGNRDNEQF
>TRBV5-6|TRBJ1-2
ASSLFDRDNYGYT
>TRBV2|TRBJ1-1
ASSEVQGSTEAF
>TRBV11-2|TRBJ2-7
ASSQLAQLYEQY